This T cell receptor (beta chain) was found in a study of blood T cell repertoires in COVID-19. Study as a whole: Samples representing acute and convalescent COVID-19 were sourced from the United States, Italy and Spain. T cells, B-cell-depleted T cells, or PBMCs supplied cDNA or gDNA.

The length of the CDR3 is 16 residues. V lost 4 bases and J 2 bases, leaving 15 bases between the germline ends. Germline CDR1 and CDR2: SGHRS and YFSETQ. Per the original data handling: By means of reference gene primer amplification, nucleated cell counts were estimated. Generated by immunoSEQ multiplex PCR, the TCRdb table keeps only in-frame clones and is missing some. From that table come the V and J calls and clone size; the DNA was used to work out D and trimming. The sample has about 73,000 clones; around 82% are singletons. This clone was counted a single time. The source is a man aged 45 to 65 with active COVID-19. V gene TRBV5-1 combines with J gene TRBJ2-2, with D tentatively TRBD1 (6 bases). Sequenced material: peripheral blood. CDR3 coding DNA: TGCGCCAGCAGCCAGCCCCCGACAGGTAACACCGGGGAGCTGTTTTTT. Translated: CASSQPPTGNTGELFF.